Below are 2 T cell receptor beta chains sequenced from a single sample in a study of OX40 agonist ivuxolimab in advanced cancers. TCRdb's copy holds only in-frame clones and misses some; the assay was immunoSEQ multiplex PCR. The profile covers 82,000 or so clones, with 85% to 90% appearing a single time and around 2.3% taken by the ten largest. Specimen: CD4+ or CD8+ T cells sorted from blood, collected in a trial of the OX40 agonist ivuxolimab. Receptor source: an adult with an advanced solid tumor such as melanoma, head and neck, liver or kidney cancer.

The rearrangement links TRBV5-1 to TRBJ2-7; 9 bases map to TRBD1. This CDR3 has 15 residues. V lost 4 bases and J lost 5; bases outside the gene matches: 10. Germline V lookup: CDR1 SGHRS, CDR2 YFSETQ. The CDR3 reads CASSLIGQGSDEQYF. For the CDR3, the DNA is TGCGCCAGCAGCCTGATAGGACAGGGGAGCGACGAGCAGTACTTC.

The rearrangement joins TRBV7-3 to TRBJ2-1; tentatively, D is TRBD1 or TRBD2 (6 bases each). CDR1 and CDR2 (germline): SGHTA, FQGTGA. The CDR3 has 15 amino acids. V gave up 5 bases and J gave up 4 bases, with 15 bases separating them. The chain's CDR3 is CASSRRGPPYNEQFF. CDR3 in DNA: TGTGCCAGCAGCCGCCGGGGGCCCCCTTACAATGAGCAGTTCTTC.